This T cell receptor beta chain was captured in a study of beta chain features in type 1 diabetes. The study's findings and limits: Compared to healthy donors, patients appeared to have naive, central memory and Treg TCRB repertoires that were more alike.

The study reverse transcribed the entire isolated RNA, so it sequenced expressed TCRB transcripts. Produced via immunoSEQ multiplex PCR; TCRdb's table is partial and in-frame only. The sample shows 350,000 or so clones, around a fifth of them seen only once. A few counts support this clone. Its antigen is as yet unknown. The CDR3 is 16 amino acids. The germline gives CDR1 SGHTA, CDR2 FQGNSA. Trimming took 5 bases from V and 3 from J; bases not matched to a gene: 9. V usage is TRBV7-2 and J usage is TRBJ2-4, with 8 bases that match TRBD1. The sequenced sample consisted of naive CD4+ T cells from blood. The source of this sequence is a woman aged 18-29 years in good health. The CDR3 region has the DNA TGTGCCAGCAGCAAAAGGACAGGGCGGGACAAAAACATTCAGTACTTC. Protein product: CASSKRTGRDKNIQYF.